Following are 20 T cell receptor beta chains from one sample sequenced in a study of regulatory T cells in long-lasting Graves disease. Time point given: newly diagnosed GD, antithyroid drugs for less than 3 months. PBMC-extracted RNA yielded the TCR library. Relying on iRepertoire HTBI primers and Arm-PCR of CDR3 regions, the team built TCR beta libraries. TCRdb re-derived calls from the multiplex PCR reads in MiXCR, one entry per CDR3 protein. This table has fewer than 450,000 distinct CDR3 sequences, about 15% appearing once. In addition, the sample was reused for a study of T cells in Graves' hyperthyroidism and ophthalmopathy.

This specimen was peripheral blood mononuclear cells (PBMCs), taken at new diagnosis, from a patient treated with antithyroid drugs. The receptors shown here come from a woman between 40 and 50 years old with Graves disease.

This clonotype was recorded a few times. DNA of the CDR3: TGTGCCAGCAGACCGACCTCGCCCAATGAGCAGTTCTTC. Translation: CASRPTSPNEQFF. This chain uses TRBV7-9 with TRBJ2-1; D ambiguous. With 6 bases removed from V and 6 bases from J, the gap between germline ends came to 12 bases. The CDR3 loop spans 13 amino acids. Per germline, CDR1 SEHNR and CDR2 FQNEAQ (reference sequence).

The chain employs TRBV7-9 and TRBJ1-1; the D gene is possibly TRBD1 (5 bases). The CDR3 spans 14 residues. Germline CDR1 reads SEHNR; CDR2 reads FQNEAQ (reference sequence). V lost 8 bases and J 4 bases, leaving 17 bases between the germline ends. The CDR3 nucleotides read TGTGCCAGCGGCGGGGGGGGTCTGAGCACTGAAGCTTTCTTT. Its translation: CASGGGGLSTEAFF.

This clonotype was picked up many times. The CDR3 loop reads CASSPGGFKETQYF. In DNA, the CDR3 is TGTGCCAGCAGCCCAGGGGGGTTCAAAGAGACCCAGTACTTC. The chain combines TRBV11-1 with TRBJ2-5; tentative D call: TRBD1 (7 bases). CDR1 and CDR2 from the germline V gene are SGHAT and FQDESV (reference sequence). This CDR3 is 14 amino acids long. V lost 5 bases and J 3 bases, leaving 13 bases between the germline ends.

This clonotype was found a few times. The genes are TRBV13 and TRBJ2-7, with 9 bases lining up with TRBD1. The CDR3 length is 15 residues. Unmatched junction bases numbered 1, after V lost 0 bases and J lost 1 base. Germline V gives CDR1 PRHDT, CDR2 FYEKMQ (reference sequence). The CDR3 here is CASSLGGTGSYEQYF. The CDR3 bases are TGTGCCAGCAGCTTAGGCGGGACAGGGTCCTACGAGCAGTACTTC.

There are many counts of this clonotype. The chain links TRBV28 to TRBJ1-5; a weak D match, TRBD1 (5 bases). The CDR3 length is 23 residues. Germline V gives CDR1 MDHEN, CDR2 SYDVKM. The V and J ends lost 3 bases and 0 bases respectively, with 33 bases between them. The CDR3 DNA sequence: TGTGCCAGCAGTTTCGAGCAGATAGCTTGGGGACGAGGCTCCGCATATAGCAATCAGCCCCAGCATTTT. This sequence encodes CASSFEQIAWGRGSAYSNQPQHF.

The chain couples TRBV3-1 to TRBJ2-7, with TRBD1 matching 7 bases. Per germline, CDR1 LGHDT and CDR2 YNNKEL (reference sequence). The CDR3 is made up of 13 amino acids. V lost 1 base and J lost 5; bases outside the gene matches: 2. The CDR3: CASSQAGQHEQYF. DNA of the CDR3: TGTGCCAGCAGCCAAGCGGGACAGCACGAGCAGTACTTC.

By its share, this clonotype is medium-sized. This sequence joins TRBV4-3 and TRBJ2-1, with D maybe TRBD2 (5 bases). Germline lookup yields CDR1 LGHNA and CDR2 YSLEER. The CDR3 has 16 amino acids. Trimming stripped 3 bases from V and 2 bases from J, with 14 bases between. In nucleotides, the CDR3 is TGCGCCAGCAGCCATTTATGGGAGAACCCCTACAATGAGCAGTTCTTC. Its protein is CASSHLWENPYNEQFF.

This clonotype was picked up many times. The CDR3 spells CASSQTSGYEQYF. The CDR3 DNA reads TGTGCCAGCAGCCAGACTAGCGGCTACGAGCAGTACTTC. This chain joins TRBV13 and TRBJ2-7; 9 bases line up with TRBD2. The CDR3 length is 13 residues. Germline V CDR1 and CDR2: PRHDT, FYEKMQ (reference sequence). J gave up 3 bases and V 5 bases, and 2 bases lay outside the gene matches.

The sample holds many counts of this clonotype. DNA for the CDR3: TGTGCCAGCAGTTATAGCCCCGGGACATCTGGTGACTATGGCTACACCTTC. Amino acids: CASSYSPGTSGDYGYTF. The V gene is TRBV27, the J gene TRBJ1-2; a weak D match, TRBD1 (6 bases). Germline V gene sequence: CDR1 MNHEY, CDR2 SMNVEV (reference sequence). V dropped 4 bases and J dropped 3 bases, with 21 bases sitting between them. CDR3 length: 17 residues.

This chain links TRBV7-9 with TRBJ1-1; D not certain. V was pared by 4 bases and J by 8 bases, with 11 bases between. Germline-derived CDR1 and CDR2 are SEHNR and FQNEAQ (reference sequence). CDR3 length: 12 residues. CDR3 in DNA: TGTGCCAGCAGCTCCCGAAGGGAGGAAGCTTTCTTT. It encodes CASSSRREEAFF.

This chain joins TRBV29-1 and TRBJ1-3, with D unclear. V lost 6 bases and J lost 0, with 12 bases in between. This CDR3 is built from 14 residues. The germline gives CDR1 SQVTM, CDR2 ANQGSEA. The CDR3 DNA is TGCAGCGTCGACCTGACGGGCTCTGGAAACACCATATATTTT. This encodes CSVDLTGSGNTIYF. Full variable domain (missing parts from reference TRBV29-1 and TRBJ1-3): SAVISQKPSRDICQRGTSLTIQCQVDSQVTMMFWYRQQPGQSLTLIATANQGSEATYESGFVIDKFPISRPNLTFSTLTVSNMSPEDSSIYLCSVDLTGSGNTIYFGEGSWLTVV.

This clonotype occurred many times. The CDR3 reads CASSFSRLDRLNYGYTF. Written as DNA, the CDR3 is TGTGCCAGCAGTTTTAGCCGACTGGACAGACTAAACTATGGCTACACCTTC. V and J are TRBV28 and TRBJ1-2, with D possibly TRBD1 on 6 matching bases. Germline CDR1 MDHEN, CDR2 SYDVKM. Trimming shortened V by 3 bases and J by 2 bases, and 19 bases separated the two germline ends. The CDR3 has 17 amino acids.

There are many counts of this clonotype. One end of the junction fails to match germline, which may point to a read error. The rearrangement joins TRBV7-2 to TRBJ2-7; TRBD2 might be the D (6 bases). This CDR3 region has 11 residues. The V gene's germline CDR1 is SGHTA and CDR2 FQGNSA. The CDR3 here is CASSLRAGPVF. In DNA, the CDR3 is TGTGCCAGCAGCTTACGGGCGGGACCGGTTTTC. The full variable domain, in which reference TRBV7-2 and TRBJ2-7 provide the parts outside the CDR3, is GAGVSQSPSNKVTEKGKDVELRCDPISGHTALYWYRQSLGQGLEFLIYFQGNSAPDKSGLPSDRFSAERTGGSVSTLTIQRTQQEDSAVYLCASSLRAGPVFGPGTRLTVT.

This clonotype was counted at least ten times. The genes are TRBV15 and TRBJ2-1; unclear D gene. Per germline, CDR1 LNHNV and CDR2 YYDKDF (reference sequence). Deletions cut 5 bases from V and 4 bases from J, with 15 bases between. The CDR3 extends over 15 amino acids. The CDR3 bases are TGTGCCACCAGCCGACGGACCGCTGGGTACAATGAGCAGTTCTTC. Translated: CATSRRTAGYNEQFF. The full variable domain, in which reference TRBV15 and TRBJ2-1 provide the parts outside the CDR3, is DAMVIQNPRYQVTQFGKPVTLSCSQTLNHNVMYWYQQKSSQAPKLLFHYYDKDFNNEADTPDNFQSRRPNTSFCFLDIRSPGLGDTAMYLCATSRRTAGYNEQFFGPGTRLTVL.

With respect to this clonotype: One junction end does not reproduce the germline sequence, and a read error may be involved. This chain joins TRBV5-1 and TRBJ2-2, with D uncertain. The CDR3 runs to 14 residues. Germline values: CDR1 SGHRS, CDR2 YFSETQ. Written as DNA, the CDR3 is TGTGCCAGCAGCGTAGGGTGGAACACCGGGGAGCTGTTTTTT. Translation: CASSVGWNTGELFF.

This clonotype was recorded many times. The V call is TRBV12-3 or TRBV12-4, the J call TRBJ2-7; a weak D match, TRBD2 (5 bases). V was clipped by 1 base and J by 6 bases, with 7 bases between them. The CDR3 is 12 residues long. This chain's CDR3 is CASSLGGFEQYF. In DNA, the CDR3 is TGTGCCAGCAGTTTAGGAGGGTTCGAGCAGTACTTC.

The CDR3 region is CASRTAGANVLTF. CDR3 DNA: TGTGCCAGTAGGACAGCTGGGGCCAACGTCCTGACTTTC. This rearrangement joins TRBV19 to TRBJ2-6; TRBD1 is a possible D gene (5 bases). CDR1 is LNHDA, CDR2 SQIVND, per germline (reference sequence). Trimming removed 6 bases at V and 2 bases at J, with 5 bases between. The CDR3 sequence is 13 residues long. Drawing the rest from reference TRBV19 and TRBJ2-6, the complete variable domain is DGGITQSPKYLFRKEGQNVTLSCEQNLNHDAMYWYRQDPGQGLRLIYYSQIVNDFQKGDIAEGYSVSREKKESFPLTVTSAQKNPTAFYLCASRTAGANVLTFGAGSRLTVL.

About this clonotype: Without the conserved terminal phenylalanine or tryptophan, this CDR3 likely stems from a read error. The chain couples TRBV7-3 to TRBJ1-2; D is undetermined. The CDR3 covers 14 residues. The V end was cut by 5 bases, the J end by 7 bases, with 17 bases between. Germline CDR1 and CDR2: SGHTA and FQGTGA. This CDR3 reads CASSPNIGSAGYTL. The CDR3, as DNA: TGTGCCAGCAGCCCAAACATAGGGTCGGCTGGCTACACCCTC.

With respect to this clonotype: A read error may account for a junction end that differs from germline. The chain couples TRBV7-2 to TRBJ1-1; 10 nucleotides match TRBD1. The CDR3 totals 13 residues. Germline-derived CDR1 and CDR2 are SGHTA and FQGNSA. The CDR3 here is CASGQGVKTEAFF. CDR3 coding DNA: TGTGCCAGTGGACAGGGGGTGAAAACTGAAGCTTTCTTT.

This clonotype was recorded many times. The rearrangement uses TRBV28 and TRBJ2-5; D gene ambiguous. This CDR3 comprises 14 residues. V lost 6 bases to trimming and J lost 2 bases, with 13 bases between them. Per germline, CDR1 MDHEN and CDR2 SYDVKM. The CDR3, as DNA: TGTGCCAGCAGATCTGGATGGATTCAAGAGACCCAGTACTTC. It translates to CASRSGWIQETQYF.